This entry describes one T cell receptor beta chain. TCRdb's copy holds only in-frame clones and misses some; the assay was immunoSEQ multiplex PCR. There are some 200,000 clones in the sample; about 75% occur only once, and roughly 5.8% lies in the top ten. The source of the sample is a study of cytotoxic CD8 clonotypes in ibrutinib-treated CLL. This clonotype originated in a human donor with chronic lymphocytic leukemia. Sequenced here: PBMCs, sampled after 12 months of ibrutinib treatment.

CDR3 protein: CASIRTSSGRTDTQYF. The CDR3 DNA reads as TGTGCCAGCATCCGAACCTCTAGCGGGCGCACAGATACGCAGTATTTT. The chain carries TRBV2 and TRBJ2-3, with TRBD2 identical over 8 bases. V shed 7 bases and J 1 base; nucleotides not matched to a gene: 10. Germline CDR1 and CDR2: SNHLY and FYNNEI. This CDR3 is 16 amino acids long.